The TCR beta chain described here comes from a study of cytomegalovirus exposure and HLA in healthy donors. Study context: An early release of data contained roughly 90 million unique TCRs, which came from HLA-typed donors. Points from the study as a whole: Rare TCR sequences dominated, though some public TCRs recurred in many donors.

The PCR contained 60 Vbeta and 13 Jbeta primers. Measured with immunoSEQ multiplex PCR; TCRdb has only the in-frame clones, and not every one. Of around 110,000 clones listed, under 80% are singletons. The CDR3 totals 12 residues. Trimming removed 7 bases at V and 2 bases at J, with 12 bases between. From germline, CDR1 is SQVTM and CDR2 ANQGSEA. Regarding this clone: Its antigen is not identified.

V and J are TRBV29-1 and TRBJ2-7; the D is unclear. Sequenced: PBMCs. The receptor comes from a woman in her thirties or forties in good health and CMV-seropositive. The CDR3 here is CSAAKATYEQYF. The DNA for the CDR3 is TGCAGCGCAGCGAAGGCAACCTACGAGCAGTACTTC.